Sequencing of this T cell receptor beta chain was carried out in a study of CXCR3-negative and CXCR3-positive naive CD8 T cells (dated by TCRdb to the late 2010s). Concerning the study at large: In total, 130 million to 150 million TRB reads were obtained, or roughly 1.5 +/- 0.3 million reads per library. The TRBV-TRBJ cluster analysis covered naive subsets from roughly five donors and memory cells from 3 donors. Data from about 10 donors, pooled across two independent experiments, went into the diversity and physicochemical repertoire analyses. Broader findings and caveats from the paper: Surface CD5, linked to self-reactivity in mice, was comparable between naive subsets; TCR interaction strength was therefore also inferred from TRB CDR3 physicochemical properties. CXCR3 expression partially decreased after cryopreservation, so most assays used freshly isolated PBMCs. Within the same donor, TRBV-TRBJ usage looked similar between naive CXCR3-negative and CXCR3-positive cells, but memory cells had distinct patterns. Comparably high repertoire diversity was found in both naive subsets, whereas much lower repertoire diversity was found in memory CD8+ T cells. Compared with CXCR3-negative naive cells, CXCR3-positive naive cells had TRB CDR3s with higher hydrophobicity (lower Kidera factor 4), lower energy, and higher strength and volume indices.

The sequencing machine was a NextSeq 550. The Human TCR Profiling Kit (MiLaboratory) was used to prepare UMI-labeled 5' RACE TRB cDNA libraries. The full amount of extracted RNA was used for cDNA synthesis, and the full amount of resulting cDNA was used for PCR amplification. Libraries were prepared in parallel with an identical number of PCR cycles. The study's processing was this. With a requirement of at least two reads per UMI, MIGEC and MiXCR extracted about 50,000 +/- 10,000 unique UMI-labeled TRB cDNA molecules per library. On average, each library contained about 40,000 +/- 10,000 functional in-frame TRB CDR3 nucleotide clonotypes without stop codons. Diversity metrics, including normalized Shannon-Wiener and Chao1, were computed in VDJtools after downsampling to 5000 UMI-labeled TRB molecules per sample. VDJtools computed clonotype-size-weighted physicochemical properties of the central five CDR3 residues: interaction energy, strength, volume and Kidera factor 4. The reads underwent TCRdb reprocessing, giving one record for each CDR3 protein sequence and no DNA. The V and J calls and clone size come from TCRdb's table, not from the authors' own analysis. The table held for this sample gives nearly 110,000 distinct CDR3 sequences. The ten most abundant clones make up more than 0.3% of the sample.

CDR1 and CDR2 are drawn from the germline V gene (reference sequence): SEHNR, FQNEAQ. The CDR3 covers 16 residues, taking in both the cysteine and the phenylalanine. The coding DNA is unavailable. For every CD8+ T cell subset, approximately 330,000 cells were flow-sorted straight into RLT lysis buffer, and each subset was sorted in triplicate. To keep memory contaminants out, a stringent definition of naive CD8+ T cells was applied: CD45RO-CCR7+CD27+CD95-. Standard density gradient centrifugation was used to isolate peripheral blood mononuclear cells from buffy coats. A FACSAria III was used to flow-sort naive CD8+ T cells into CXCR3-negative and CXCR3-positive populations. Total RNA was extracted from sorted cells with an RNeasy Mini Kit. With respect to this clonotype: The target of this receptor is not known.

This clonotype originated in a human donor in good health. Some clones in this sample may be carry-over from other donors' samples. The chain uses TRBV7-9 and TRBJ2-3. Specimen: naive CXCR3+ CD8+ T cells from blood. What this sample's cell subset or site label stands for: CD45RO-CCR7+CD27+CD95- naive CD8+ T cells expressing CXCR3 (TNR3+). The CDR3 region: CASSPVGYSSTDTQYF.